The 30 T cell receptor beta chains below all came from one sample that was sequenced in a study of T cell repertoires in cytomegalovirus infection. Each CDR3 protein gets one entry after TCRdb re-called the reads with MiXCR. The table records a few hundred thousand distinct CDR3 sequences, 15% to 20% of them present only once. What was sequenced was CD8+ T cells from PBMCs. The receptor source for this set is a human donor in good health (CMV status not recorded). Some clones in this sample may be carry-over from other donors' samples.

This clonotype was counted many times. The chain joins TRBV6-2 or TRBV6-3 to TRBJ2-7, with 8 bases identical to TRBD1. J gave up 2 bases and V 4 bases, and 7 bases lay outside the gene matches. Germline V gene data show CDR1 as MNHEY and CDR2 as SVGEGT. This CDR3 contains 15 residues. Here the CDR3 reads CASSSYQGATYEQYF. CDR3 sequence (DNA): TGTGCCAGCAGTTCTTACCAGGGGGCCACCTACGAGCAGTACTTC.

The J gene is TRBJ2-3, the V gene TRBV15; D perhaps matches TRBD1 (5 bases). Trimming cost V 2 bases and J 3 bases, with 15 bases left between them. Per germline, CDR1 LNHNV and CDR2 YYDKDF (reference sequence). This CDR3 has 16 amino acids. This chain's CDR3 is CATSRSLGHVTDTQYF. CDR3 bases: TGTGCCACCAGCAGATCACTCGGACATGTAACAGATACGCAGTATTTT.

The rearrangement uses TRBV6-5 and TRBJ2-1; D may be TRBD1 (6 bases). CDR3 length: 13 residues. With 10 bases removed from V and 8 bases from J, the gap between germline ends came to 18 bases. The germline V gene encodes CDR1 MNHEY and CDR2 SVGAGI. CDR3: CATRSGQHHEQFF. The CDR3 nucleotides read TGTGCCACCCGCTCGGGACAACACCATGAGCAGTTCTTC.

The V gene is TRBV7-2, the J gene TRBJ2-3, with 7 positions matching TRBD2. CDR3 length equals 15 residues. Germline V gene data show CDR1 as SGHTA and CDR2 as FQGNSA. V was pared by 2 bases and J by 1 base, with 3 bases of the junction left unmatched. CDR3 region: CASSLLLAGTDTQYF. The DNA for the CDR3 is TGTGCCAGCAGCTTACTGCTAGCGGGCACAGATACGCAGTATTTT.

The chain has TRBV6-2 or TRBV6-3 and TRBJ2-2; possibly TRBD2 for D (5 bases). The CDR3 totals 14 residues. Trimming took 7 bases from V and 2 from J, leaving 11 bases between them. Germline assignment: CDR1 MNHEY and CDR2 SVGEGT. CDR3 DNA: TGTGCCAGCACCGGGAATTACAACACCGGGGAGCTGTTTTTT. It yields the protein CASTGNYNTGELFF.

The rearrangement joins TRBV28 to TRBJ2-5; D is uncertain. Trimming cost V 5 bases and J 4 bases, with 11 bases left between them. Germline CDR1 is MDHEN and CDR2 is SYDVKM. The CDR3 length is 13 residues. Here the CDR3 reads CASSPSDVETQYF. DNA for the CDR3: TGTGCCAGCAGTCCCTCCGACGTAGAGACCCAGTACTTC. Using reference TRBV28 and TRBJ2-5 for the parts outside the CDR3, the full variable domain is DVKVTQSSRYLVKRTGEKVFLECVQDMDHENMFWYRQDPGLGLRLIYFSYDVKMKEKGDIPEGYSVSREKKERFSLILESASTNQTSMYLCASSPSDVETQYFGPGTRLLVL.

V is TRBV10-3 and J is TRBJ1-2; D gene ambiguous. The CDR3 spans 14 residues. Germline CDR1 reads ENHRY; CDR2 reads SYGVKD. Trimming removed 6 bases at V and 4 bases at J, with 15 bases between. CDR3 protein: CAISHANPFYGYTF. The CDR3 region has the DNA TGTGCCATCAGCCACGCCAACCCCTTCTATGGCTACACCTTC.

The CDR3 is CASSLVSRSSSYEQYF. The CDR3 coding sequence is TGTGCCAGCAGCTTAGTGAGCAGGAGTAGCTCCTACGAGCAGTACTTC. The rearrangement links TRBV11-2 to TRBJ2-7, with D uncertain. Trimming took off 1 base at V and 0 bases at J, with 13 bases between the two ends. The CDR3 loop spans 16 amino acids. Germline-derived CDR1 and CDR2 are SGHAT and FQNNGV.

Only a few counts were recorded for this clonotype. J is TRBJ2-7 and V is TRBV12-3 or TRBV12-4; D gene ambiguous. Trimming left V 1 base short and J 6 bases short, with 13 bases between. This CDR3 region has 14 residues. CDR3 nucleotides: TGTGCCAGCAGTTTAGGGCCAGCTTGGTCCGAGCAGTACTTC. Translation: CASSLGPAWSEQYF.

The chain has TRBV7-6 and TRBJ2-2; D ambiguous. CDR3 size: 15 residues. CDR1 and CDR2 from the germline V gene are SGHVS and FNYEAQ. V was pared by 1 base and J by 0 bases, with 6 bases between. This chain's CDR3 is CASSLEATNTGELFF. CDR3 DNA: TGTGCCAGCAGCTTAGAAGCCACGAACACCGGGGAGCTGTTTTTT.

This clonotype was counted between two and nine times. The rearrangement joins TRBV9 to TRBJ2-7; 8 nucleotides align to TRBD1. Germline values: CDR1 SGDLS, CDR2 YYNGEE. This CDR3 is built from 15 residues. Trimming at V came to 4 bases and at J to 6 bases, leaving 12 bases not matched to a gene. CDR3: CASSPTGQGVSEQYF. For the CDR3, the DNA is TGTGCCAGCAGCCCCACCGGACAGGGAGTCAGCGAGCAGTACTTC.

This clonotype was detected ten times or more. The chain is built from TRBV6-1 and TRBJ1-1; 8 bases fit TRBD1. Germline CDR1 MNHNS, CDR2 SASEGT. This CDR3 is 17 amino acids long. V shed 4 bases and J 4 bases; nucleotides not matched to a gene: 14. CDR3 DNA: TGTGCCAGCAGTGCAGGGGGCGAATCTGGGTTGGGCACTGAAGCTTTCTTT. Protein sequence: CASSAGGESGLGTEAFF.

The CDR3 nucleotides are TGCAGCGTTGAAGATCCCCCGGGGATTGACGAGCAGTACTTC. Translated, it gives CSVEDPPGIDEQYF. The chain links TRBV29-1 to TRBJ2-7; tentative D call: TRBD2 (5 bases). Germline V gene sequence: CDR1 SQVTM, CDR2 ANQGSEA. V was cut by 0 bases and J by 5 bases, with 14 bases left in between. The CDR3 spans 14 residues.

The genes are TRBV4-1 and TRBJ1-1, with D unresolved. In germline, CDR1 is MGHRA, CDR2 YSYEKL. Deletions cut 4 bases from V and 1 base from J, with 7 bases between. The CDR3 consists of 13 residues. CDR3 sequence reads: CASSREGNTEAFF. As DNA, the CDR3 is TGCGCCAGCAGCCGGGAGGGGAACACTGAAGCTTTCTTT.

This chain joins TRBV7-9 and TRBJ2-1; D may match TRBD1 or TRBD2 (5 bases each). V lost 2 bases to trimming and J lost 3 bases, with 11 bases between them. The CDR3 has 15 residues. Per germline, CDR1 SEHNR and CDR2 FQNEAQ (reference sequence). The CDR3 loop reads CASSLSRDHYNEQFF. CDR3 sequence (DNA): TGTGCCAGCAGCTTATCAAGGGACCACTACAATGAGCAGTTCTTC.

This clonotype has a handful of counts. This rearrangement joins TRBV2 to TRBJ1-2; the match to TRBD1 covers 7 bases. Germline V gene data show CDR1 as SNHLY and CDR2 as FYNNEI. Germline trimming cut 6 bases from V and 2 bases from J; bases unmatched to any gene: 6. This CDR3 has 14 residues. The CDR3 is CASSETGTNYGYTF. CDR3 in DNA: TGTGCCAGCAGCGAGACAGGGACCAACTATGGCTACACCTTC.

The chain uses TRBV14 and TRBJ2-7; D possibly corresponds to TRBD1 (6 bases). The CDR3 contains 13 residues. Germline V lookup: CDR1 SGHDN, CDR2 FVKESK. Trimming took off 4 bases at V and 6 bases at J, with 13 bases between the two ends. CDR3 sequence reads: CASSPAGVAEQYF. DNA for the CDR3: TGTGCCAGCAGCCCGGCAGGGGTAGCCGAGCAGTACTTC.

CDR3 protein: CASSTISGGYSYEQYF. The CDR3 nucleotides are TGTGCCAGTAGTACCATCAGCGGGGGGTACTCCTACGAGCAGTACTTC. The chain recombines TRBV19 with TRBJ2-7; TRBD2 aligns across 9 bases. Unmatched junction bases numbered 7, after V lost 4 bases and J lost 0 bases. The CDR3 has 16 amino acids. Germline V gene data show CDR1 as LNHDA and CDR2 as SQIVND (reference sequence).

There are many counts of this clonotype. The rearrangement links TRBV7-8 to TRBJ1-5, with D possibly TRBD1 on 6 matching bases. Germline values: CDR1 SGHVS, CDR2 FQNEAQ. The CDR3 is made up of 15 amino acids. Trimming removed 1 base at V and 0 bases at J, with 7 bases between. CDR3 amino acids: CASSLGTVSNQPQHF. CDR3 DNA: TGTGCCAGCAGCTTAGGGACAGTTAGCAATCAGCCCCAGCATTTT. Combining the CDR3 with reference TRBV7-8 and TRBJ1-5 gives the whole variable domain GAGVSQSPRYKVAKRGQDVALRCDPISGHVSLFWYQQALGQGPEFLTYFQNEAQLDKSGLPSDRFFAERPEGSVSTLKIQRTQQEDSAVYLCASSLGTVSNQPQHFGDGTRLSIL.

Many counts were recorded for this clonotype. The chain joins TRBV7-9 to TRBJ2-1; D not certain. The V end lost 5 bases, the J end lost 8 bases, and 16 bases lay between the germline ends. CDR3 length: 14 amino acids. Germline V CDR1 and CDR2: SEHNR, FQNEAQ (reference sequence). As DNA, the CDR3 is TGTGCCAGCAGCCCAGGAATAGTCGTCCATGAGCAGTTCTTC. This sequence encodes CASSPGIVVHEQFF.

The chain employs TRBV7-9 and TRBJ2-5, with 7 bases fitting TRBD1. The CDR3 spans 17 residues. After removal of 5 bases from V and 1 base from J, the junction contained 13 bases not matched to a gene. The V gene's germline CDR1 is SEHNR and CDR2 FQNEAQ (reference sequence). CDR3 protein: CASSPPIRTGSQETQYF. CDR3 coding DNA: TGTGCCAGCAGCCCCCCCATAAGGACAGGATCCCAAGAGACCCAGTACTTC. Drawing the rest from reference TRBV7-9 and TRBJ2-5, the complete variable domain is DTGVSQNPRHKITKRGQNVTFRCDPISEHNRLYWYRQTLGQGPEFLTYFQNEAQLEKSRLLSDRFSAERPKGSFSTLEIQRTEQGDSAMYLCASSPPIRTGSQETQYFGPGTRLLVL.

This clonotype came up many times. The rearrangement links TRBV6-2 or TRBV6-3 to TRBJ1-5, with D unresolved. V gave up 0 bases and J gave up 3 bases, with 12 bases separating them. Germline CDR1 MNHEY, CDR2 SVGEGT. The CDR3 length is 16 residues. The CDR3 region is CASSYSIGSPNQPQHF. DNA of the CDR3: TGTGCCAGCAGTTACTCGATCGGCAGCCCCAATCAGCCCCAGCATTTT.

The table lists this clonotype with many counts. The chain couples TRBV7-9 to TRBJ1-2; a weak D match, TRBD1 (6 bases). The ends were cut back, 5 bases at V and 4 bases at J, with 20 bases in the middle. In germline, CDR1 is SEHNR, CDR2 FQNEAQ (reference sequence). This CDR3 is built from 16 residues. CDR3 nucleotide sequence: TGTGCCAGCAGCGACTATACAGGGTTAGCCGGCTATGGCTACACCTTC. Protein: CASSDYTGLAGYGYTF.

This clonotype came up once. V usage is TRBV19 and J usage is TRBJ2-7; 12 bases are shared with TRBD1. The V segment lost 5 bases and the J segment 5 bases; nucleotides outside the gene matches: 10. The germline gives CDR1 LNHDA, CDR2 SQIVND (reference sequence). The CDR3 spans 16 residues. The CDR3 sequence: CASSSGTGGLLDEQYF. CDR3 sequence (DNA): TGTGCCAGTAGTTCCGGGACAGGGGGCCTCCTGGACGAGCAGTACTTC.

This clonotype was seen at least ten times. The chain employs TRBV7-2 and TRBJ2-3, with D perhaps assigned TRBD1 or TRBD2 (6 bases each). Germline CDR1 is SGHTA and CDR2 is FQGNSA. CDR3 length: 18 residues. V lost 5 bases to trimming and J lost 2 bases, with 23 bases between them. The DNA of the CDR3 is TGTGCCAGCAGCCCGAGGGGGGAACGGAGAGATGACACAGATACGCAGTATTTT. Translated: CASSPRGERRDDTDTQYF.

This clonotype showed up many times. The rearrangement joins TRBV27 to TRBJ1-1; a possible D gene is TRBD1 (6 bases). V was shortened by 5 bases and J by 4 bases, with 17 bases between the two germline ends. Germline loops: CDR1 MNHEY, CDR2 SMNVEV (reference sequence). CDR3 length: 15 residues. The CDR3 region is CASSPTRGRITEAFF. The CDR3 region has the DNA TGTGCCAGCAGTCCCACAAGGGGGAGAATCACTGAAGCTTTCTTT.

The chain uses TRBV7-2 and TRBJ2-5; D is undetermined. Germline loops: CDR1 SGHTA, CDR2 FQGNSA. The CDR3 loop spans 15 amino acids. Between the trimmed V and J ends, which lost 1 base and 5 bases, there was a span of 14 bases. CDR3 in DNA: TGTGCCAGCAGCTTAGGGGCCGGTTATGAGGAGACCCAGTACTTC. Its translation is CASSLGAGYEETQYF. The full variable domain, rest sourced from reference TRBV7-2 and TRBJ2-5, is GAGVSQSPSNKVTEKGKDVELRCDPISGHTALYWYRQSLGQGLEFLIYFQGNSAPDKSGLPSDRFSAERTGGSVSTLTIQRTQQEDSAVYLCASSLGAGYEETQYFGPGTRLLVL.

The CDR3 DNA reads as TGTGCCTCCTCCGGGACAGGGGGCGATGAGACCCAGTACTTC. It yields the protein CASSGTGGDETQYF. This chain uses TRBV7-9 with TRBJ2-5; 12 positions agree with TRBD1. The CDR3 has 14 amino acids. V was clipped by 11 bases and J by 5 bases; unmatched bases: 9. The germline V gene has CDR1 SEHNR and CDR2 FQNEAQ (reference sequence). Looking up the rest from reference TRBV7-9 and TRBJ2-5 gives the full variable domain: DTGVSQNPRHKITKRGQNVTFRCDPISEHNRLYWYRQTLGQGPEFLTYFQNEAQLEKSRLLSDRFSAERPKGSFSTLEIQRTEQGDSAMYLCASSGTGGDETQYFGPGTRLLVL.

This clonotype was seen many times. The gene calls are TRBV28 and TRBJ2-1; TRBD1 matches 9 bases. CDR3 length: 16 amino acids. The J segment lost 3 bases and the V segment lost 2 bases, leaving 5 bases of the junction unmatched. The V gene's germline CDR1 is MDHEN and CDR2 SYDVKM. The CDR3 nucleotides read TGTGCCAGCAGTTTAGATGGGACAGGGTTCTACAATGAGCAGTTCTTC. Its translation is CASSLDGTGFYNEQFF.

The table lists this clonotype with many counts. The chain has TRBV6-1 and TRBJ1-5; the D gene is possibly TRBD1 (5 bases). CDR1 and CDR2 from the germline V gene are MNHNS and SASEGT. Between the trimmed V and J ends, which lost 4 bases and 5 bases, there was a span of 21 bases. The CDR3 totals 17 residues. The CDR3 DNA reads TGTGCCAGCAGTGCCCGAGGGGAAGCCAGGAGGTATCAGCCCCAGCATTTT. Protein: CASSARGEARRYQPQHF.